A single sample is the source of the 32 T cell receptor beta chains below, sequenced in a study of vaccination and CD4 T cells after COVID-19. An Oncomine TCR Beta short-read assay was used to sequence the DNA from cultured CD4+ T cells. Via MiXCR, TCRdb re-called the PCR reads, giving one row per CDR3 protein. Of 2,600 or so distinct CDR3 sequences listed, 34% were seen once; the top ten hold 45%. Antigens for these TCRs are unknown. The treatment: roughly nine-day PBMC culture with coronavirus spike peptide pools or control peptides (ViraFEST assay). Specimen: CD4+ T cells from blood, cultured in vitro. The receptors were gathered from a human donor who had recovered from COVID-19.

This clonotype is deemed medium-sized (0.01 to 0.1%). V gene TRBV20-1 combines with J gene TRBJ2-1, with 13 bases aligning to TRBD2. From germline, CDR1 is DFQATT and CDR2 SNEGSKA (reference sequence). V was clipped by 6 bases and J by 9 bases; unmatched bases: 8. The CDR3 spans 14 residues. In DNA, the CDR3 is TGCAGTGCCCCTACTAGCGGGGGGGCCGGTGAGCAGTTCTTC. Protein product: CSAPTSGGAGEQFF.

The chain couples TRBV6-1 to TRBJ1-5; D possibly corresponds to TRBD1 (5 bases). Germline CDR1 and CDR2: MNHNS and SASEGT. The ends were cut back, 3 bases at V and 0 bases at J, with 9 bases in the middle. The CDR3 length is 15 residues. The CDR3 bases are TGTGCCAGCAGTGACCGGGGGTATAGCAATCAGCCCCAGCATTTT. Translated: CASSDRGYSNQPQHF.

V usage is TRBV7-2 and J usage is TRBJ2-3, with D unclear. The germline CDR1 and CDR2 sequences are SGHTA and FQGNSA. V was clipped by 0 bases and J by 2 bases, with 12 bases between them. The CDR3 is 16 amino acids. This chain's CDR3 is CASSLASGTFTDTQYF. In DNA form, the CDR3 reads TGTGCCAGCAGCTTAGCCTCGGGCACCTTCACAGATACGCAGTATTTT.

CDR3 nucleotides: TGTGCCAGCAGTGCACTACTCAGAGGCGCTGAAGCTTTCTTT. Its protein is CASSALLRGAEAFF. The J gene is TRBJ1-1, the V gene TRBV12-3 or TRBV12-4; D gene uncertain. Deletions cut 5 bases from V and 6 bases from J, with 16 bases between. This CDR3 has 14 amino acids.

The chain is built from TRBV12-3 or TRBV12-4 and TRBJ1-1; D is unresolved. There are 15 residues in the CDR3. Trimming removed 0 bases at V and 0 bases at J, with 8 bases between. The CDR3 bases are TGTGCCAGCAGTTTAGCAGGCGAGATGAACACTGAAGCTTTCTTT. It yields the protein CASSLAGEMNTEAFF.

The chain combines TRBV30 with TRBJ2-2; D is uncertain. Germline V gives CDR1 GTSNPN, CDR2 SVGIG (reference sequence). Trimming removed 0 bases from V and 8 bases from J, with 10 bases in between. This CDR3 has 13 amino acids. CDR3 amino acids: CAWSVRSRGELFF. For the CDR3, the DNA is TGTGCCTGGAGTGTAAGATCCCGGGGGGAGCTGTTTTTT.

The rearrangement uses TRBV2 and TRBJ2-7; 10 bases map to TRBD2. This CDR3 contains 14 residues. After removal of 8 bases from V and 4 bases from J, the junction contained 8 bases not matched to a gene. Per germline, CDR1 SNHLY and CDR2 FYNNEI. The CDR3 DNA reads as TGTGCCAGCGCCACCGGGACTAGCGCGTACGAGCAGTACTTC. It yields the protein CASATGTSAYEQYF.

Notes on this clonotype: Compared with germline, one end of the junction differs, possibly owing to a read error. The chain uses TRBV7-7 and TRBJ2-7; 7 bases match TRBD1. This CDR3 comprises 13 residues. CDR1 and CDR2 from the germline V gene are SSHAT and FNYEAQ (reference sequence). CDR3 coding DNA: TGTGCTAGCAGCCTGTCAGGGACAGCCGAGCAGTACTTC. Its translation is CASSLSGTAEQYF.

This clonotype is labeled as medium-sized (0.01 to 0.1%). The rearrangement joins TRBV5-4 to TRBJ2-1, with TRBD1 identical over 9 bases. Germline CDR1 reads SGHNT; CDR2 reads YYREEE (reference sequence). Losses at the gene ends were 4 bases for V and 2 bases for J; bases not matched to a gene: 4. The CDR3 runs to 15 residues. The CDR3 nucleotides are TGTGCCAGCAGCCCGGACAGGGGCGCCTACAATGAGCAGTTCTTC. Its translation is CASSPDRGAYNEQFF.

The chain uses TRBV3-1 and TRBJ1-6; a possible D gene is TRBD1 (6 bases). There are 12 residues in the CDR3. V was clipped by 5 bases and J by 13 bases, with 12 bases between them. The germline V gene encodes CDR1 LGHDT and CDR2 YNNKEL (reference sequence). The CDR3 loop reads CASSTHRAPLHF. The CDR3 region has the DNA TGTGCCAGCAGCACTCACAGGGCTCCCCTCCACTTT.

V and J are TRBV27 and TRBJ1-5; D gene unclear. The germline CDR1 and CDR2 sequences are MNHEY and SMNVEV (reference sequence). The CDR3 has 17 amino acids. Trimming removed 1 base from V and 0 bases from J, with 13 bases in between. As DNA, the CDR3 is TGTGCCAGCAGTTTATACGGCGGAGAGTATAGCAATCAGCCCCAGCATTTT. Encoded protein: CASSLYGGEYSNQPQHF.

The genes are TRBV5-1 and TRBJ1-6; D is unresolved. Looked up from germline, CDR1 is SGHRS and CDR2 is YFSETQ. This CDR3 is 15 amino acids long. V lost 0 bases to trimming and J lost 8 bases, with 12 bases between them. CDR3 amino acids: CASSLAFLGDSPLHF. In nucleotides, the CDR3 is TGCGCCAGCAGCTTGGCCTTTTTGGGTGATTCACCCCTCCACTTT.

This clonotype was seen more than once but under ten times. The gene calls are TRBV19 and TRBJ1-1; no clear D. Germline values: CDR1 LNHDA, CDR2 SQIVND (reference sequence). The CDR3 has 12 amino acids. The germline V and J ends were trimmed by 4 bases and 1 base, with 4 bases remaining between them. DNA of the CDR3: TGTGCCAGTAGTAGACAGAACACTGAAGCTTTCTTT. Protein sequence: CASSRQNTEAFF.

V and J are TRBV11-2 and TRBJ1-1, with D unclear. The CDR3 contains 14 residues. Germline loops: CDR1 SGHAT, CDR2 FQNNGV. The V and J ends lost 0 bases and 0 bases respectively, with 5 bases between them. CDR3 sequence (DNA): TGTGCCAGCAGCTTAGACGGAATGAACACTGAAGCTTTCTTT. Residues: CASSLDGMNTEAFF.

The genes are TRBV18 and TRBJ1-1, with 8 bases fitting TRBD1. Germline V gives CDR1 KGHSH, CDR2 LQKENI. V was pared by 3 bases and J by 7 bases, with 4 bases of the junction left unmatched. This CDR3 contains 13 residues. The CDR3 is CASSPGQDVEAFF. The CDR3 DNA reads TGTGCCAGCTCACCGGGACAGGATGTTGAAGCTTTCTTT.

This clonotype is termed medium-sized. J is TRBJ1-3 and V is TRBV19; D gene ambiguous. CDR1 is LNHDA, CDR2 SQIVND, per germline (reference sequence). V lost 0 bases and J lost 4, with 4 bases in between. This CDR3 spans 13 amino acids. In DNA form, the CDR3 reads TGTGCCAGTAGTATAGATCACGGAAACACCATATATTTT. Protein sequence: CASSIDHGNTIYF.

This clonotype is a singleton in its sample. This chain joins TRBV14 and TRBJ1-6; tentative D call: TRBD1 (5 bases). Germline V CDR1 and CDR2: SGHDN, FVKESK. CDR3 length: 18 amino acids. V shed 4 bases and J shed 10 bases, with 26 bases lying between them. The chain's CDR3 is CASSLLWGPEAIRSPLHF. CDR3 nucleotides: TGTGCCAGCAGCCTATTATGGGGCCCGGAGGCTATTCGGTCACCCCTCCACTTT. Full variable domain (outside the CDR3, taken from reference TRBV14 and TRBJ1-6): EAGVTQFPSHSVIEKGQTVTLRCDPISGHDNLYWYRRVMGKEIKFLLHFVKESKQDESGMPNNRFLAERTGGTYSTLKVQPAELEDSGVYFCASSLLWGPEAIRSPLHFGNGTRLTVT.

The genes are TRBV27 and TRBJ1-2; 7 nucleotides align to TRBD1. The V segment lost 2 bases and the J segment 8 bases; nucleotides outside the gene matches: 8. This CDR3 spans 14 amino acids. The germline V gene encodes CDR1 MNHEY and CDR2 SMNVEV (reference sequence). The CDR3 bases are TGTGCCAGCAGTTTAAGAGGGGGCGCTGGGGGCTACACCTTC. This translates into CASSLRGGAGGYTF.

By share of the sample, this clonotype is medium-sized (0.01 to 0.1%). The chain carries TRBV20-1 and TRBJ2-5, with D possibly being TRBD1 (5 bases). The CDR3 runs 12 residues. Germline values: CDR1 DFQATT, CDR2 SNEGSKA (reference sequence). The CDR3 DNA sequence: TGCAGCGTCAGGGTGAGCCAAGAGACCCAGTACTTC. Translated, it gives CSVRVSQETQYF.

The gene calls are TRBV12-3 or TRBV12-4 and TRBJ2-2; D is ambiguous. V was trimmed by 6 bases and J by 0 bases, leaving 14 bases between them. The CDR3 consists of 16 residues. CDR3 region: CASSRRRRTNTGELFF. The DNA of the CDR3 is TGTGCCAGCAGCCGCCGTCGCCGGACGAACACCGGGGAGCTGTTTTTT.

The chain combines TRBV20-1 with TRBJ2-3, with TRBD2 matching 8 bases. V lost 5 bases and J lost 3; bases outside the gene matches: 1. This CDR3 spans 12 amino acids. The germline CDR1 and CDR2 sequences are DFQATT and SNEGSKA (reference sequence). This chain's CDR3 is CSASGGTDTQYF. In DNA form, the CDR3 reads TGCAGTGCTTCGGGGGGGACAGATACGCAGTATTTT.

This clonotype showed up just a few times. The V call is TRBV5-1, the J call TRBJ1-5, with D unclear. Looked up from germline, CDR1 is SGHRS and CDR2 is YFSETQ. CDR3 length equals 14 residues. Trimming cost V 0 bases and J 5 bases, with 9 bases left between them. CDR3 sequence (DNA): TGCGCCAGCAGCTTGGACGGGTCGGATCAGCCCCAGCATTTT. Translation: CASSLDGSDQPQHF.

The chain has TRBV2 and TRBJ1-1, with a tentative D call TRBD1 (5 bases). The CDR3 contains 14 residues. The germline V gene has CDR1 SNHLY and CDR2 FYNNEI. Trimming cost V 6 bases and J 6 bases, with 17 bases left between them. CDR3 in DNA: TGTGCCAGCAGCAGGGACCGACCGGACCCTGAAGCTTTCTTT. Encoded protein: CASSRDRPDPEAFF. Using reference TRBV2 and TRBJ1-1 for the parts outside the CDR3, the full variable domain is EPEVTQTPSHQVTQMGQEVILRCVPISNHLYFYWYRQILGQKVEFLVSFYNNEISEKSEIFDDQFSVERPDGSNFTLKIRSTKLEDSAMYFCASSRDRPDPEAFFGQGTRLTVV.

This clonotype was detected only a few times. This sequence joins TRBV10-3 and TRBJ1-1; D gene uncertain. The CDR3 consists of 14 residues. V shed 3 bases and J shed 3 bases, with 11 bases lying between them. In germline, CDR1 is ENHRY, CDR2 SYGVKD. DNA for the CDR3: TGTGCCATCAGTGACAAGGGTTCTGACACTGAAGCTTTCTTT. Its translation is CAISDKGSDTEAFF.

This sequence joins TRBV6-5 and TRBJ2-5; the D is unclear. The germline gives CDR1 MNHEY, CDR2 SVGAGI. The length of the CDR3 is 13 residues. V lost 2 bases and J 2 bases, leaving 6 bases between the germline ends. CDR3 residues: CASSYREQETQYF. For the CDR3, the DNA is TGTGCCAGCAGTTACAGGGAACAAGAGACCCAGTACTTC.

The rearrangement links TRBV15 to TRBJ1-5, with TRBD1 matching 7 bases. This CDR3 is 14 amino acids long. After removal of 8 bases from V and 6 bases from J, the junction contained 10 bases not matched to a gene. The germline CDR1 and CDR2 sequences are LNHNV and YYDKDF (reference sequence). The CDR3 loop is CATSRGGLGQPQHF. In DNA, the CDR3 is TGTGCCACCTCAAGAGGGGGCCTGGGTCAGCCCCAGCATTTT.

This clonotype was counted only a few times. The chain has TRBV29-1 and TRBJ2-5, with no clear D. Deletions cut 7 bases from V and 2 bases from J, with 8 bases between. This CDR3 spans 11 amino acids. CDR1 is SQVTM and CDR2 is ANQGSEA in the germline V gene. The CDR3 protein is CSATLQETQYF. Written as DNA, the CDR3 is TGCAGCGCGACATTGCAAGAGACCCAGTACTTC.

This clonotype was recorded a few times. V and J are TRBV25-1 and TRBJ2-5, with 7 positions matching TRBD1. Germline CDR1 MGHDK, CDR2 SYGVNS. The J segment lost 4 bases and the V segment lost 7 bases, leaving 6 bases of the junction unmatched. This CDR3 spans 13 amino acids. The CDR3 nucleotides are TGTGCCAGCACCCGGCGGACAGGAGAGACCCAGTACTTC. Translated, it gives CASTRRTGETQYF.

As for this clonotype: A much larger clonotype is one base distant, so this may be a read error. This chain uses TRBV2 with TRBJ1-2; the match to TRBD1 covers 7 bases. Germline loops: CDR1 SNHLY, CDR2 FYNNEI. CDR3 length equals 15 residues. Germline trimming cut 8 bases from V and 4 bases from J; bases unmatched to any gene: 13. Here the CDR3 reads CASRFTDRVGYGYTF. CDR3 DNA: TGTGCCAGCCGTTTTACTGACAGGGTGGGCTATGGCTACACCTTC.

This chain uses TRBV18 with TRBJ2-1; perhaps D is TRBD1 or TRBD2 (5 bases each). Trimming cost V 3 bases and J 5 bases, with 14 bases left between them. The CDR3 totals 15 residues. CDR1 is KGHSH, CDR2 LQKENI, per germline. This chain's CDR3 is CASSPMGVANNEQFF. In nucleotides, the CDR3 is TGTGCCAGCTCACCTATGGGGGTAGCCAACAATGAGCAGTTCTTC.

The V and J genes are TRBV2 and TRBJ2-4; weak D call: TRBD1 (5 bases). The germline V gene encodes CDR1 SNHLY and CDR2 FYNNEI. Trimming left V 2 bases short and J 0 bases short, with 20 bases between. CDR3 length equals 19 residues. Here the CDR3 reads CASSEQARKGLLAKNIQYF. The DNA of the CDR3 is TGTGCCAGCAGTGAACAGGCTCGAAAGGGGCTTTTAGCCAAAAACATTCAGTACTTC.

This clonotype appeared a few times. CDR3: CSASGTGVEPQHF. The CDR3 region has the DNA TGCAGTGCTAGTGGGACAGGGGTCGAACCCCAGCATTTT. The chain uses TRBV20-1 and TRBJ1-5; 10 positions agree with TRBD1. CDR3 length: 13 amino acids. Germline V gene lookup returns CDR1 DFQATT and CDR2 SNEGSKA (reference sequence). The J segment lost 10 bases and the V segment lost 3 bases, leaving 6 bases of the junction unmatched.